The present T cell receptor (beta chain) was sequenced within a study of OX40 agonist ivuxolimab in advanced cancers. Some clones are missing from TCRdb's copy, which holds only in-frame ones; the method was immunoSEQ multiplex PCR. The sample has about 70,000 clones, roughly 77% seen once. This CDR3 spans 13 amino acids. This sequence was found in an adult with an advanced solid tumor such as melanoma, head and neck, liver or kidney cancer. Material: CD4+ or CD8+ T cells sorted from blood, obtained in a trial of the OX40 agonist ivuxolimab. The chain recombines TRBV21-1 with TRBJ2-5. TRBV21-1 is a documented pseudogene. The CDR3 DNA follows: TGTGCCAGCAAAAGGCTCTCCAAGGAGACCCAGTACTTC. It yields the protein CASKRLSKETQYF.